The text below deals with one T cell receptor beta chain. The antigen is unknown. Prepared TCR beta cDNA libraries contained unique molecular identifiers. Input populations of about 1 to 11 million T cells gave rise to some 500,000 cDNA molecules. TCRdb re-derived calls from the PCR reads in MiXCR, one entry per CDR3 protein. This table has approximately 440,000 distinct CDR3 sequences, around 40% appearing once. The CDR3 is 14 residues long. Losses at the gene ends were 6 bases for V and 1 base for J; bases not matched to a gene: 5. Germline V gene sequence: CDR1 DFQATT, CDR2 SNEGSKA (reference sequence). The source of the sample is a study of post-analysis software for immune sequencing data. At the level of the study: Included among the disease courses, which were recorded for the cohort, were relapsing-remitting, secondary progressive and progressive-relapsing multiple sclerosis.

Findings of the study overall: About 5 TRBV segments occurring more often in patients than controls included TRBV5-6, TRBV5-1 and TRBV20-1. Versus controls, multiple sclerosis patients showed significantly lower diversity (normalized Chao1). Strong co-clustering by F measure was seen for same-batch samples.

The genes are TRBV20-1 and TRBJ2-1, with 8 bases lining up with TRBD2. Sequenced sample: blood. The TCR was taken from a girl aged 10-17 years with multiple sclerosis. The CDR3 sequence is CSAPGGASYNEQFF. As DNA, the CDR3 is TGCAGTGCCCCGGGGGGGGCATCCTACAATGAGCAGTTCTTC.